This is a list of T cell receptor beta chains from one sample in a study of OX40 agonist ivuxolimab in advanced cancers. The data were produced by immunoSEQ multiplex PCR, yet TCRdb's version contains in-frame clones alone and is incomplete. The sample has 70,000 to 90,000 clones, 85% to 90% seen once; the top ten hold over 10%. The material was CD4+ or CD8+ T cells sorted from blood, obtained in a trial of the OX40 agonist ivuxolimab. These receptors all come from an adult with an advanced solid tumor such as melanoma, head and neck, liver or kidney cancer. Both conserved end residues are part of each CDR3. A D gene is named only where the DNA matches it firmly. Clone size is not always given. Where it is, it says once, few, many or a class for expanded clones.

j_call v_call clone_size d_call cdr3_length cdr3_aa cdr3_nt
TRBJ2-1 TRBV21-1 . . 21 CASSKCLEVPPETSLYNEQFF TGTGCCAGCAGCAAATGTCTCGAGGTCCCTCCGGAGACTAGCCTTTACAATGAGCAGTTCTTC
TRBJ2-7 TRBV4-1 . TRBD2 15 CASSQTGGTIFEQYF TGCGCCAGCAGCCAAACGGGGGGGACTATATTTGAGCAGTACTTC
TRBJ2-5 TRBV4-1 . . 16 CASSPRQGLPQETQYF TGCGCCAGCAGCCCCAGGCAGGGTCTACCCCAAGAGACCCAGTACTTC
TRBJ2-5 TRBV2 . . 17 CASSEALWRERRETQYF TGTGCCAGCAGTGAAGCGCTTTGGAGGGAACGGAGGGAGACCCAGTACTTC
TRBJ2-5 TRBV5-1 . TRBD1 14 CASRGGQGGETQYF TGCGCCAGCAGAGGGGGACAGGGAGGCGAGACCCAGTACTTC
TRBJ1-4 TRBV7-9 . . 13 CASSPPQDGKLFF TGTGCCAGCAGCCCGCCCCAGGATGGAAAACTGTTTTTT
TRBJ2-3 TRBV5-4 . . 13 CASSLFATDTQYF TGTGCCAGCAGCTTGTTCGCGACAGATACGCAGTATTTT
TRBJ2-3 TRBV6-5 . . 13 CASSAVRTDTQYF TGTGCCAGCAGTGCGGTGAGGACAGATACGCAGTATTTT
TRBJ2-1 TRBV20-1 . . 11 CSARDVNEQFF TGCAGTGCTAGAGATGTGAATGAGCAGTTCTTC
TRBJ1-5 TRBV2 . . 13 CASRVGPNQPQHF TGTGCCAGCAGAGTGGGCCCCAATCAGCCCCAGCATTTT
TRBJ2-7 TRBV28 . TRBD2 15 CASSPLGTREYEQYF TGTGCCAGCAGTCCCCTCGGGACTAGGGAATACGAGCAGTACTTC
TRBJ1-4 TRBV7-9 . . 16 CASSLAAGTGNEKLFF TGTGCCAGCAGCTTAGCTGCTGGGACCGGTAATGAAAAACTGTTTTTT
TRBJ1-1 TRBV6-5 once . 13 CASSYSEDTEAFF TGTGCCAGCAGTTACTCTGAGGACACTGAAGCTTTCTTT